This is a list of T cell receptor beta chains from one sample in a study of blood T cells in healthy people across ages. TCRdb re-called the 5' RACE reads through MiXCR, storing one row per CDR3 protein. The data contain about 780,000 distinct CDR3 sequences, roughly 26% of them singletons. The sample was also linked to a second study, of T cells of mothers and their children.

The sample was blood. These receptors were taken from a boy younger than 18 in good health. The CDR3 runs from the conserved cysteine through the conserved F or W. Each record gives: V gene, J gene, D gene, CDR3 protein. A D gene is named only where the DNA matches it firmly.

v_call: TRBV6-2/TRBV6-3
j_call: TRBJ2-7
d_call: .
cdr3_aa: CASSHEGYEQYF

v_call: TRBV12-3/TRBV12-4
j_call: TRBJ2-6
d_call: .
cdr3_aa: CASSLGQWDGANVLTF

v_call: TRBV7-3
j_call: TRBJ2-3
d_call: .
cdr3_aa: CASSLNGNGGIDTQYF

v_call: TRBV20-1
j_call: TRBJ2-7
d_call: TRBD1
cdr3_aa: CSARATGGEQYF

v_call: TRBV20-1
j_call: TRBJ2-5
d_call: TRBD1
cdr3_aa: CSFWDSSSQYF

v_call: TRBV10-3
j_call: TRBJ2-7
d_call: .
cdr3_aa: CAIRDNRDSEQYF

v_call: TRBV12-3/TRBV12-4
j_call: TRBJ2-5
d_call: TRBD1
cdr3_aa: CASSRTGQRGAQYF

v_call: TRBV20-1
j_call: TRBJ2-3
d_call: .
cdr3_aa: CSAQAPARADTQYF

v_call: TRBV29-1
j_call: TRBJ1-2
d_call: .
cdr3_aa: CSGGSGTPRFGGYTF

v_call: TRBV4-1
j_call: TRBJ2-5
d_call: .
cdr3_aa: CASSQPIRDGETQYF

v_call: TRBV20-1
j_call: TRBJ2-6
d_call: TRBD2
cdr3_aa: CSATPGGTGANVLTF

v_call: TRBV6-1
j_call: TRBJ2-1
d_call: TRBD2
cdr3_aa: CASSEWRGGRDEQFF

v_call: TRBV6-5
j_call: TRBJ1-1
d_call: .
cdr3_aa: CASSYRVSWISEAFF

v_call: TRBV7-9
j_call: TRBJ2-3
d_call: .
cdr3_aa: CASSPKVLNTQYF

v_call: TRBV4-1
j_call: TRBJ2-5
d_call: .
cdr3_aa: CASSQPGRGSQETQYF

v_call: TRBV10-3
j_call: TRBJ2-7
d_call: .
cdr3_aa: CAISEGGQAYEQYF

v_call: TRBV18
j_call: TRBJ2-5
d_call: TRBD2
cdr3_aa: CASSSYSGGSRETQYF

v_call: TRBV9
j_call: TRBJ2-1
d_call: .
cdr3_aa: CASSVESISYNEQFF

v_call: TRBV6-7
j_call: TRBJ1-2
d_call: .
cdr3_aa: CASSLIGGTGGNYGYTF

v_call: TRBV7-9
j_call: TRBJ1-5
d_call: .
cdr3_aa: CASSLSSYLGPQHF

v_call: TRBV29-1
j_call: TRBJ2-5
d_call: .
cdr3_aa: CSVAQDWLQETQYF

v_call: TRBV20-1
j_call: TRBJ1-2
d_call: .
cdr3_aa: CSASGDDYGYTF

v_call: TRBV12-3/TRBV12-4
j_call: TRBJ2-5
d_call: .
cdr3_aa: CASSLSRGTQYF

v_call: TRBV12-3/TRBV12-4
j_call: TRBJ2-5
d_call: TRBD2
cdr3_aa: CASGLAGGDETQYF

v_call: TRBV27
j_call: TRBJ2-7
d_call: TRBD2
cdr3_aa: CASSLSGGSEQYF